Below, 28 T cell receptor beta chains from the same sample are listed, as sequenced in a study of cytomegalovirus exposure and HLA in healthy donors (dated by TCRdb to between 2016 and 2019). Receptors were amplified or captured by the immunoSEQ multiplex PCR assay. A mixture of 60 forward primers for TCR Vbeta segments and 13 reverse primers for TCR Jbeta segments was used in the multiplex PCR. Held by TCRdb, this immuneACCESS table contains in-frame sequences only and omits some clones. Under half of the omission traces to an unresolved V gene where checked; the cause of the rest is unknown. The sample table lists around 96,000 clones, roughly three fifths of them with a count of one. About 3.5% of the sample is held by the ten biggest clonotypes. Sequenced: PBMCs. These receptors were collected from a man between 60 and 70 years old in good health and CMV-seronegative.

The table lists this clone with a count of one. This chain joins TRBV5-1 and TRBJ2-2; 11 nucleotides line up with TRBD2. Germline V gene sequence: CDR1 SGHRS, CDR2 YFSETQ. V shed 3 bases and J 5 bases; nucleotides not matched to a gene: 6. The CDR3 loop spans 16 amino acids. The CDR3 region is CASSSLAGGGTGELFF. CDR3 in DNA: TGCGCCAGCAGCTCGCTAGCGGGAGGAGGTACCGGGGAGCTGTTTTTT. The whole variable domain, remainder taken from reference TRBV5-1 and TRBJ2-2, is KAGVTQTPRYLIKTRGQQVTLSCSPISGHRSVSWYQQTPGQGLQFLFEYFSETQRNKGNFPGRFSGRQFSNSRSEMNVSTLELGDSALYLCASSSLAGGGTGELFFGEGSRLTVL.

This clone was observed a single time. This chain joins TRBV6-1 and TRBJ1-4; D is undetermined. CDR1 and CDR2 from the germline V gene are MNHNS and SASEGT. This CDR3 comprises 15 residues. The V end was cut by 4 bases, the J end by 8 bases, with 17 bases between. The CDR3 DNA reads TGTGCCAGCAGTGTGTCCTTAGATCCGAGCGAAAAACTGTTTTTT. This gives the protein CASSVSLDPSEKLFF.

V is TRBV5-5 and J is TRBJ1-1, with D maybe TRBD1 (5 bases). In germline, CDR1 is SGHKS, CDR2 YYEKEE (reference sequence). This CDR3 comprises 14 residues. V was trimmed by 2 bases and J by 2 bases, leaving 10 bases between them. This CDR3 is CASSLGAINTEAFF. In DNA form, the CDR3 reads TGTGCCAGCAGCTTAGGGGCCATCAACACTGAAGCTTTCTTT. Based on the CDR3 plus reference TRBV5-5 and TRBJ1-1, the full variable domain is DAGVTQSPTHLIKTRGQQVTLRCSPISGHKSVSWYQQVLGQGPQFIFQYYEKEERGRGNFPDRFSARQFPNYSSELNVNALLLGDSALYLCASSLGAINTEAFFGQGTRLTVV.

The genes are TRBV4-2 and TRBJ1-1; possibly TRBD1 for D (5 bases). CDR1 LGHNA and CDR2 YNFKEQ come from the germline V gene. The CDR3 extends over 14 amino acids. Deletions cut 3 bases from V and 1 base from J, with 9 bases between. The DNA for the CDR3 is TGTGCCAGCAGCCACCTAGACAGGAACACTGAAGCTTTCTTT. This gives the protein CASSHLDRNTEAFF.

V is TRBV7-9 and J is TRBJ2-5, with 8 nucleotides matching TRBD2. V lost 5 bases and J lost 1; bases outside the gene matches: 6. CDR3 size: 15 residues. The V gene's germline CDR1 is SEHNR and CDR2 FQNEAQ (reference sequence). The CDR3 DNA is TGTGCCAGCAGCCAAGATCGGGGGGGCCAAGAGACCCAGTACTTC. Translation: CASSQDRGGQETQYF. The full variable domain, completed using reference TRBV7-9 and TRBJ2-5, is DTGVSQNPRHKITKRGQNVTFRCDPISEHNRLYWYRQTLGQGPEFLTYFQNEAQLEKSRLLSDRFSAERPKGSFSTLEIQRTEQGDSAMYLCASSQDRGGQETQYFGPGTRLLVL.

This chain uses TRBV6-4 with TRBJ2-1; 9 bases are shared with TRBD2. Looked up from germline, CDR1 is MRHNA and CDR2 is SNTAGT. J gave up 2 bases and V 4 bases, and 3 bases lay outside the gene matches. The CDR3 runs to 15 residues. CDR3: CASSGLAGAYNEQFF. In DNA, the CDR3 is TGTGCCAGCAGTGGATTAGCGGGAGCCTACAATGAGCAGTTCTTC.

For the CDR3, the DNA is TGCGCCAGCAGCCCTGGTGCCCAGGGGGCGGAGTTCTTC. It translates to CASSPGAQGAEFF. This chain uses TRBV5-1 with TRBJ2-1, with 8 bases identical to TRBD1. The junction had 11 bases not matched to a gene; V was cut back by 4 bases and J by 14 bases. There are 13 residues in the CDR3. From germline, CDR1 is SGHRS and CDR2 YFSETQ.

This clone has more than one count but fewer than ten. CDR3 coding DNA: TGTGCCAGCAGCCGGTCGGGACTAGCGGGAGATTACAATGAGCAGTTCTTC. It yields the protein CASSRSGLAGDYNEQFF. The V and J genes are TRBV6-4 and TRBJ2-1, with TRBD2 matching over 14 bases. Unmatched junction bases numbered 8, after V lost 6 bases and J lost 4 bases. CDR1 and CDR2 from the germline V gene are MRHNA and SNTAGT. The CDR3 contains 17 residues.

V usage is TRBV2 and J usage is TRBJ2-5; D is undetermined. The CDR3 covers 12 residues. Between the trimmed V and J ends, which lost 5 bases and 2 bases, there was a span of 6 bases. Germline V CDR1 and CDR2: SNHLY, FYNNEI. The CDR3 here is CASSQLQETQYF. The CDR3 region has the DNA TGTGCCAGCAGTCAACTTCAAGAGACCCAGTACTTC.

The chain combines TRBV13 with TRBJ2-7, with TRBD1 identical over 7 bases. Germline V gene data show CDR1 as PRHDT and CDR2 as FYEKMQ (reference sequence). Unmatched junction bases numbered 10, after V lost 5 bases and J lost 3 bases. This CDR3 region has 15 residues. Here the CDR3 reads CASSAQQGIGYEQYF. CDR3 DNA: TGTGCCAGCAGCGCTCAACAGGGGATTGGCTACGAGCAGTACTTC.

V gene TRBV2 combines with J gene TRBJ1-4; D unclear. The CDR3 has 14 residues. V was shortened by 7 bases and J by 7 bases, with 16 bases between the two germline ends. Germline CDR1 SNHLY, CDR2 FYNNEI. This CDR3 is CASIAALRGEKLFF. In nucleotides, the CDR3 is TGTGCCAGCATTGCGGCCTTACGTGGTGAAAAACTGTTTTTT.

The chain joins TRBV6-5 to TRBJ2-6, with a tentative D call TRBD2 (5 bases). This CDR3 is built from 14 residues. Germline CDR1 reads MNHEY; CDR2 reads SVGAGI. V shed 3 bases and J shed 6 bases, with 9 bases lying between them. The CDR3 is CASSYRRSANVLTF. In DNA form, the CDR3 reads TGTGCCAGCAGTTATAGGAGGTCGGCCAACGTCCTGACTTTC.

The V gene is TRBV7-6, the J gene TRBJ2-7, with D tentatively TRBD2 (6 bases). The CDR3 runs to 15 residues. Germline CDR1 is SGHVS and CDR2 is FNYEAQ. V lost 4 bases to trimming and J lost 4 bases, with 17 bases between them. As DNA, the CDR3 is TGTGCCAGCAGCTCATACTCCATGGGGGGTTACGAGCAGTACTTC. Translation: CASSSYSMGGYEQYF.

V gene TRBV10-3 combines with J gene TRBJ1-1, with a possible D match to TRBD1 (6 bases). The germline CDR1 and CDR2 sequences are ENHRY and SYGVKD. The ends were cut back, 2 bases at V and 4 bases at J, with 11 bases in the middle. The CDR3 has 14 residues. CDR3 in amino acids: CAISEGGTLTEAFF. DNA for the CDR3: TGTGCCATCAGTGAGGGGGGCACCCTCACTGAAGCTTTCTTT.

This clone was counted between two and nine times. The rearrangement joins TRBV19 to TRBJ1-6; D perhaps matches TRBD1 (5 bases). Germline loops: CDR1 LNHDA, CDR2 SQIVND (reference sequence). V was shortened by 7 bases and J by 8 bases, with 15 bases between the two germline ends. The CDR3 consists of 14 residues. CDR3 loop: CASKLGRGDSPLHF. Here the CDR3 DNA reads TGTGCCAGTAAATTGGGGCGAGGAGATTCACCCCTCCACTTT.

The CDR3 sequence: CASSLQGIYGYTF. CDR3 coding DNA: TGTGCCAGCAGTCTACAGGGGATCTATGGCTACACCTTC. This chain connects TRBV6-5 to TRBJ1-2, with 7 bases matching TRBD1. Trimming at V came to 5 bases and at J to 4 bases, leaving 4 bases not matched to a gene. The CDR3 sequence is 13 residues long. Per germline, CDR1 MNHEY and CDR2 SVGAGI.

This rearrangement joins TRBV11-1 to TRBJ1-1, with a tentative D call TRBD1 (5 bases). Germline V gene lookup returns CDR1 SGHAT and CDR2 FQDESV (reference sequence). The CDR3 is made up of 15 amino acids. V lost 4 bases and J lost 4, with 16 bases in between. The CDR3 sequence is CASSSSFGGGTEAFF. The CDR3 bases are TGTGCCAGCAGCTCCAGTTTTGGGGGGGGCACTGAAGCTTTCTTT.

The V call is TRBV6-5, the J call TRBJ2-1, with 7 nucleotides matching TRBD2. CDR3 length: 14 residues. V was pared by 6 bases and J by 3 bases, with 5 bases of the junction left unmatched. Germline CDR1 is MNHEY and CDR2 is SVGAGI. This CDR3 is CASSPGTNYNEQFF. The DNA for the CDR3 is TGTGCCAGCAGCCCCGGGACTAACTACAATGAGCAGTTCTTC.

This chain uses TRBV11-3 with TRBJ2-5; D not certain. The CDR3 totals 13 residues. V lost 6 bases, J lost 5 bases, and 13 bases lay in between. Germline V gene sequence: CDR1 SGHNT, CDR2 YENEEA. CDR3 DNA sequence: TGTGCCAGCAGTTATAGTACCGGGGAGACCCAGTACTTC. It encodes CASSYSTGETQYF. The whole variable domain, filled in from reference TRBV11-3 and TRBJ2-5, reads EAGVVQSPRYKIIEKKQPVAFWCNPISGHNTLYWYLQNLGQGPELLIRYENEEAVDDSQLPKDRFSAERLKGVDSTLKIQPAELGDSAVYLCASSYSTGETQYFGPGTRLLVL.

The chain uses TRBV9 and TRBJ1-1, with 7 nucleotides matching TRBD1. Germline assignment: CDR1 SGDLS and CDR2 YYNGEE. J gave up 7 bases and V 3 bases, and 3 bases lay outside the gene matches. The CDR3 has 12 amino acids. The CDR3 nucleotides are TGTGCCAGCAGCGCCCAGGGGGTTGAAGCTTTCTTT. Translating gives CASSAQGVEAFF.

This clone appeared a few times. The rearrangement links TRBV2 to TRBJ1-2, with D perhaps matching TRBD1 (5 bases). CDR1 is SNHLY, CDR2 FYNNEI, per germline. With 4 bases removed from V and 0 bases from J, the gap between germline ends came to 6 bases. This CDR3 comprises 13 residues. CDR3 nucleotides: TGTGCCAGCAGTGCACAGGCTAACTATGGCTACACCTTC. Translated, it gives CASSAQANYGYTF.

The CDR3 DNA reads as TGTGCCAGTAGTATTCTGGGACTAGCGGGAGGGCCGATCACCGGGGAGCTGTTTTTT. Translating it yields CASSILGLAGGPITGELFF. The chain couples TRBV19 to TRBJ2-2; 16 bases fit TRBD2. Germline CDR1 and CDR2: LNHDA and SQIVND (reference sequence). The CDR3 consists of 19 residues. The ends lost 3 bases at V and 4 bases at J; junction bases unmatched: 8.

The chain has TRBV19 and TRBJ1-5; TRBD1 aligns across 9 bases. The CDR3 totals 15 residues. J lost 6 bases, V lost 3 bases, and 6 bases had no gene match. CDR1 and CDR2 (germline): LNHDA, SQIVND (reference sequence). The DNA for the CDR3 is TGTGCCAGTAGTATGACAGGGGGAATGGTTCAGCCCCAGCATTTT. It specifies CASSMTGGMVQPQHF.

This chain connects TRBV19 to TRBJ1-5, with TRBD1 matching over 10 bases. The J segment lost 6 bases and the V segment lost 11 bases, leaving 10 bases of the junction unmatched. The CDR3 is made up of 14 amino acids. Germline CDR1 and CDR2: LNHDA and SQIVND (reference sequence). The CDR3 reads CAGGTGDGGQPQHF. CDR3 in DNA: TGTGCCGGCGGGACAGGGGACGGAGGTCAGCCCCAGCATTTT.

The chain links TRBV11-2 to TRBJ2-7, with 9 positions matching TRBD2. After removal of 8 bases from V and 4 bases from J, the junction contained 15 bases not matched to a gene. This CDR3 region has 16 residues. Germline V CDR1 and CDR2: SGHAT, FQNNGV. In nucleotides, the CDR3 is TGTGCCAGCCGGGGCCTTTTAGCGGGAGTTATATACGAGCAGTACTTC. Translated: CASRGLLAGVIYEQYF.

The gene calls are TRBV4-2 and TRBJ2-3; 8 nucleotides line up with TRBD2. This CDR3 has 17 residues. CDR1 and CDR2 (germline): LGHNA, YNFKEQ. V was clipped by 0 bases and J by 2 bases; unmatched bases: 7. The CDR3 coding sequence is TGTGCCAGCAGCCAAGATCAGCAGCGGGGGAACACAGATACGCAGTATTTT. Its translation is CASSQDQQRGNTDTQYF.

This chain uses TRBV7-2 with TRBJ1-2; unclear D gene. The CDR3 consists of 15 residues. Germline-derived CDR1 and CDR2 are SGHTA and FQGNSA. V gave up 1 base and J gave up 3 bases, with 12 bases separating them. The CDR3 sequence: CASSLVRSPDYGYTF. The DNA for the CDR3 is TGTGCCAGCAGCTTAGTCCGGTCCCCGGACTATGGCTACACCTTC.

This chain connects TRBV7-9 to TRBJ1-1; maybe TRBD1 (6 bases). V lost 1 base and J 2 bases, leaving 14 bases between the germline ends. Germline CDR1 and CDR2: SEHNR and FQNEAQ (reference sequence). This CDR3 contains 16 residues. Here the CDR3 DNA reads TGTGCCAGCAGCTTAGTTGGGACATGGTCAAACACTGAAGCTTTCTTT. Translating it yields CASSLVGTWSNTEAFF. The full variable domain, in which reference TRBV7-9 and TRBJ1-1 provide the parts outside the CDR3, is DTGVSQNPRHKITKRGQNVTFRCDPISEHNRLYWYRQTLGQGPEFLTYFQNEAQLEKSRLLSDRFSAERPKGSFSTLEIQRTEQGDSAMYLCASSLVGTWSNTEAFFGQGTRLTVV.